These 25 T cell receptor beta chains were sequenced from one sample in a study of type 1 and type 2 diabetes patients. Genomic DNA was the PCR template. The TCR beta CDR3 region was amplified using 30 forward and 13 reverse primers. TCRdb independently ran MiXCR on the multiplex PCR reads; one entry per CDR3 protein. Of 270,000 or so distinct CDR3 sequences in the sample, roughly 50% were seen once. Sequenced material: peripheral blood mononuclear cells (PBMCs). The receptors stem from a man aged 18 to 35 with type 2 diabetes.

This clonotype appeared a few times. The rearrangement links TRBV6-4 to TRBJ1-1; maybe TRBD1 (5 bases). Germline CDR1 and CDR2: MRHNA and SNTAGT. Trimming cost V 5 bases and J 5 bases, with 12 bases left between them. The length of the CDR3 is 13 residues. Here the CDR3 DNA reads TGTGCCAGCAGTATAGGGGTGGGAACTGAAGCTTTCTTT. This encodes CASSIGVGTEAFF.

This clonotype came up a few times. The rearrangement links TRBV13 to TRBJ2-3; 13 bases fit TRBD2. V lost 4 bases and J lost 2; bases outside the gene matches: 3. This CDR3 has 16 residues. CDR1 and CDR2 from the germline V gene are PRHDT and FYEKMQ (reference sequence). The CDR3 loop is CASSSGLAGPTDTQYF. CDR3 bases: TGTGCCAGCAGCTCGGGACTAGCGGGGCCCACAGATACGCAGTATTTT.

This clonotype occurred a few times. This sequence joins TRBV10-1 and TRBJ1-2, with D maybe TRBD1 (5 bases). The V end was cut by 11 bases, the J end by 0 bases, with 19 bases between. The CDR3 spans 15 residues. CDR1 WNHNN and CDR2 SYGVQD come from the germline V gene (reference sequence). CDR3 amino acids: CAVKARGPANYGYTF. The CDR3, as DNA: TGCGCCGTTAAGGCCCGGGGCCCCGCTAACTATGGCTACACCTTC.

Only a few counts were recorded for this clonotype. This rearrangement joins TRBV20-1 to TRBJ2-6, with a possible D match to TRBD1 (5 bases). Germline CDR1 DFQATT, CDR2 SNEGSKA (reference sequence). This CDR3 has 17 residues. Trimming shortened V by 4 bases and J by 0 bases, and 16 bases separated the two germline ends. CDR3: CSAKDRTTPSGANVLTF. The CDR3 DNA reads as TGCAGTGCTAAGGACCGGACAACACCCTCTGGGGCCAACGTCCTGACTTTC.

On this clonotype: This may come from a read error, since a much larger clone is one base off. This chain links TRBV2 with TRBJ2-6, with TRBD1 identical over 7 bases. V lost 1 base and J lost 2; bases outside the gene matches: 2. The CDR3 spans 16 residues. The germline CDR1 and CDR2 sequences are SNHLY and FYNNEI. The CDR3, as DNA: TGTGCCAGCAGTGAAGAGAGGGGGCCTGGGGCCAACGTCCTGACTTTC. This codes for CASSEERGPGANVLTF.

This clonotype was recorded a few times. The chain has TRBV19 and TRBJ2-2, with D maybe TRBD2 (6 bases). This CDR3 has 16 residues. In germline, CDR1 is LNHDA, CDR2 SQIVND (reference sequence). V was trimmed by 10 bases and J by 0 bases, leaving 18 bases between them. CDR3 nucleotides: TGTGCCATTTCCTCGGGAGCACGAGCGAACACCGGGGAGCTGTTTTTT. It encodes CAISSGARANTGELFF.

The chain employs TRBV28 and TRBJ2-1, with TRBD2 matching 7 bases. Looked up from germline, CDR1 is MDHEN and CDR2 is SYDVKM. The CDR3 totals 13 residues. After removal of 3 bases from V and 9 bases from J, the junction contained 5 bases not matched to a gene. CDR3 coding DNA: TGTGCCAGCAGTTTGGTGGGGGGGGTTGAGCAGTTCTTC. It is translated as CASSLVGGVEQFF.

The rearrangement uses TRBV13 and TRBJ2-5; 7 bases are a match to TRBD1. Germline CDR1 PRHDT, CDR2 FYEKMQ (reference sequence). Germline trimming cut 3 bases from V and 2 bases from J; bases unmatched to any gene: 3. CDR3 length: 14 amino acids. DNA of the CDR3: TGTGCCAGCAGCTTCGGGACAGTACAAGAGACCCAGTACTTC. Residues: CASSFGTVQETQYF. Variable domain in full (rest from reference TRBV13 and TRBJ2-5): AAGVIQSPRHLIKEKRETATLKCYPIPRHDTVYWYQQGPGQDPQFLISFYEKMQSDKGSIPDRFSAQQFSDYHSELNMSSLELGDSALYFCASSFGTVQETQYFGPGTRLLVL.

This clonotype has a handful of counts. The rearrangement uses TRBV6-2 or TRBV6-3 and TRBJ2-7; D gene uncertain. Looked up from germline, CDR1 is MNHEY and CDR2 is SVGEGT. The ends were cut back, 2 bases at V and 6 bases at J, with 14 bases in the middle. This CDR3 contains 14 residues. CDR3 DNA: TGTGCCAGCAGTTACGATGCTGCCTCCGGCGAGCAGTACTTC. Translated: CASSYDAASGEQYF.

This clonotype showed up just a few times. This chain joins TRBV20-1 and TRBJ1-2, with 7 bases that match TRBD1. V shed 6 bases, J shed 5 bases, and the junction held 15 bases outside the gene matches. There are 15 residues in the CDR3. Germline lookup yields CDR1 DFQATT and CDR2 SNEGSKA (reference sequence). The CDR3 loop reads CSAPIFRTGEYGYTF. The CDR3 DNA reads TGCAGTGCCCCCATCTTTAGGACAGGCGAATATGGCTACACCTTC.

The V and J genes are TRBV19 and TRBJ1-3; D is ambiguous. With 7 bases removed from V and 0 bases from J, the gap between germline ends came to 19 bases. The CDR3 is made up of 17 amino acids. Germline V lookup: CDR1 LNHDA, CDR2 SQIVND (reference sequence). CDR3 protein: CASIGPTALSSGNTIYF. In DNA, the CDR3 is TGTGCCAGTATTGGGCCCACAGCGCTGAGCTCTGGAAACACCATATATTTT.

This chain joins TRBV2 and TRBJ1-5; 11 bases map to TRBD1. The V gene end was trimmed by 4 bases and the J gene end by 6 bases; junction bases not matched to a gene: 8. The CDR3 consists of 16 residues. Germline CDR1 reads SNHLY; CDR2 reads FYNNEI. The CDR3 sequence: CASSAGTGGNSQPQHF. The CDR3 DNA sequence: TGTGCCAGCAGTGCCGGGACAGGGGGAAACAGTCAGCCCCAGCATTTT.

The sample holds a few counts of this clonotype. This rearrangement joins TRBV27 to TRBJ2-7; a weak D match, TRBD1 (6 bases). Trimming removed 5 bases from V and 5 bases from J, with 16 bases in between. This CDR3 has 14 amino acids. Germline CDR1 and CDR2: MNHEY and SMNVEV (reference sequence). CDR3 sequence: CASSRDRDIHEQYF. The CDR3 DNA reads TGTGCCAGCAGTCGGGACCGGGACATCCACGAGCAGTACTTC.

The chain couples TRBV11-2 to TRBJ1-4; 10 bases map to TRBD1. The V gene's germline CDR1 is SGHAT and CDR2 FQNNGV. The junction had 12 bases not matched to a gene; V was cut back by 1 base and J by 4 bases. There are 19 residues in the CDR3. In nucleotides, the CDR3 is TGTGCCAGCAGCTTAGCCTTGGGACAGGGGACGAGAGATAATGAAAAACTGTTTTTT. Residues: CASSLALGQGTRDNEKLFF. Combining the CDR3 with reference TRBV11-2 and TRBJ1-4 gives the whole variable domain EAGVAQSPRYKIIEKRQSVAFWCNPISGHATLYWYQQILGQGPKLLIQFQNNGVVDDSQLPKDRFSAERLKGVDSTLKIQPAKLEDSAVYLCASSLALGQGTRDNEKLFFGSGTQLSVL.

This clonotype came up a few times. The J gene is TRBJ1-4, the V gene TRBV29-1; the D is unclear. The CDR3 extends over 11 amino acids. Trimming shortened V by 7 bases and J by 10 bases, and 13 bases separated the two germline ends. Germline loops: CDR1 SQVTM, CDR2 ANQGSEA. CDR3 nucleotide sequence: TGCAGCGCCCAAAGTCGGGGAAAACTGTTTTTT. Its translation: CSAQSRGKLFF.

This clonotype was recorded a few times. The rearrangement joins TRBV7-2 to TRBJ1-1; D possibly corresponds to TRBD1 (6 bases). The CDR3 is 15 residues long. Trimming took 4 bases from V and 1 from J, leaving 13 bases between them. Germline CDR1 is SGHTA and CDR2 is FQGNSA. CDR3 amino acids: CASSWGGQPNTEAFF. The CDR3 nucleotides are TGTGCCAGCAGCTGGGGAGGACAGCCGAACACTGAAGCTTTCTTT.

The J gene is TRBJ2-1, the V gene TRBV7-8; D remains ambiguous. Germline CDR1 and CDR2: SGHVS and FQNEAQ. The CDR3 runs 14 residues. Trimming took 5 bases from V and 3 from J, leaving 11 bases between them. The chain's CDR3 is CASSLRNNYNEQFF. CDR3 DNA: TGTGCCAGCAGCCTGAGAAACAACTACAATGAGCAGTTCTTC.

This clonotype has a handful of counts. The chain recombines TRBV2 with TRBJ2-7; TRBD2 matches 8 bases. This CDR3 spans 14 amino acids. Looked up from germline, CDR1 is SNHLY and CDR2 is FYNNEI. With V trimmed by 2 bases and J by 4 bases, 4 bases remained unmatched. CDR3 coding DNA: TGTGCCAGCAGTGAAAGCGGGGGATTATACGAGCAGTACTTC. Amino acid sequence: CASSESGGLYEQYF.

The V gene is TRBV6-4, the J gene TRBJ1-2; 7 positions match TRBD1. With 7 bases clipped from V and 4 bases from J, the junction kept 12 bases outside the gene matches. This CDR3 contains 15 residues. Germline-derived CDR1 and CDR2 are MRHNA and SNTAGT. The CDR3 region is CASKLTGSGGYGYTF. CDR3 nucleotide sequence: TGTGCCAGCAAACTGACAGGGTCCGGGGGCTATGGCTACACCTTC.

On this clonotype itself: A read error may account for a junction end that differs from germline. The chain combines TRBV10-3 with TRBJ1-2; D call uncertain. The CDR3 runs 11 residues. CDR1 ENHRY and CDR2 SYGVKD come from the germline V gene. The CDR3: CASHGIYGYTF. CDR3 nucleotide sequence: TGCGCCAGCCACGGTATTTATGGCTACACCTTC.

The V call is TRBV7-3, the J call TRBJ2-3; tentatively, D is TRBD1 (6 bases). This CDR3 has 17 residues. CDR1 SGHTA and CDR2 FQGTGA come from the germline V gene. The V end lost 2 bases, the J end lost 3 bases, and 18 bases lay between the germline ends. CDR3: CASSLGQTGSRTDTQYF. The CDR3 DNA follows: TGTGCCAGCAGCTTAGGCCAGACAGGTAGTCGGACAGATACGCAGTATTTT.

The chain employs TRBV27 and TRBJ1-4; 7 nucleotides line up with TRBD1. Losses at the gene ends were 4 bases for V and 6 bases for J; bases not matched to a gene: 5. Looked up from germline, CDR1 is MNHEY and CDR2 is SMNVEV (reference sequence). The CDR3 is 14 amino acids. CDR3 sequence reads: CASSSYRGYEKLFF. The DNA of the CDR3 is TGTGCCAGCAGTTCCTACAGGGGTTATGAAAAACTGTTTTTT.

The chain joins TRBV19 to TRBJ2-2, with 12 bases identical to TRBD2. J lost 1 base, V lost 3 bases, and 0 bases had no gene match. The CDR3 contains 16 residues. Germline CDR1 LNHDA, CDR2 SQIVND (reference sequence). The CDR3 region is CASSMGLAGNTGELFF. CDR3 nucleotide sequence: TGTGCCAGTAGTATGGGACTAGCGGGGAACACCGGGGAGCTGTTTTTT.

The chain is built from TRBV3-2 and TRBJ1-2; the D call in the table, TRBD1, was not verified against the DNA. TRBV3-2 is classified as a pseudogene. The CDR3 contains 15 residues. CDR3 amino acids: CASSSVMTGSFGYTF. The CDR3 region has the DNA TGTGCCAGCAGCTCAGTTATGACAGGGTCCTTTGGCTACACCTTC.

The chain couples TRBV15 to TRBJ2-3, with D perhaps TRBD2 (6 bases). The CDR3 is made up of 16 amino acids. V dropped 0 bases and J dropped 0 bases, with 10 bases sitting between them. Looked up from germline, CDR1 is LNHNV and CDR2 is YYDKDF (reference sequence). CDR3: CATSREIAASTDTQYF. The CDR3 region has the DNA TGTGCCACCAGCAGAGAAATAGCGGCTAGCACAGATACGCAGTATTTT.